The TCR beta chain under discussion was sequenced for a study of control samples from healthy donors and cancer patients. Generated by immunoSEQ multiplex PCR, the TCRdb table keeps only in-frame clones and is missing some. Here the sample spans 150,000 to 200,000 clones, 91% being singletons. V lost 1 base and J lost 5; bases outside the gene matches: 4. From germline, CDR1 is LGHNA and CDR2 YNFKEQ. This CDR3 is built from 15 residues. V and J are TRBV4-2 and TRBJ1-5; 8 nucleotides match TRBD1. The source material was blood. The TCR was taken from a young woman in good health. This CDR3 is CASSQGQGLYQPQHF. CDR3 sequence (DNA): TGTGCCAGCAGCCAAGGACAGGGGCTTTATCAGCCCCAGCATTTT.